This record covers a single T cell receptor beta chain. This entry belongs to a study of CD8+ T cells in alopecia areata. Study-level background: Treatment ran 6 to 18 months, with 6 months of follow-up afterward.

V was trimmed by 4 bases and J by 6 bases, leaving 6 bases between them. Germline-derived CDR1 and CDR2 are SQVTM and ANQGSEA. The CDR3 length is 11 residues. Extracted from the samples, RNA was reverse transcribed into cDNA to serve as the sequencing template. This table comes from immunoSEQ multiplex PCR, and its TCRdb copy is limited to in-frame clones, with some not included. Of under 70,000 clones listed, about 96% were seen once; the top ten hold around 24%. The starting material was CD8+ T cells sorted from blood, obtained at week 0. The TCR originated in a human donor with alopecia areata. The rearrangement joins TRBV29-1 to TRBJ2-2, with D uncertain. The CDR3 nucleotides are TGCAGCGTTGTTATGTCCGGGGAGCTGTTTTTT. Amino acids: CSVVMSGELFF.